Given below is one T cell receptor (beta chain) in context. Its antigen is undetermined. From germline, CDR1 is MDHEN and CDR2 SYDVKM. V shed 2 bases, J shed 7 bases, and the junction held 4 bases outside the gene matches. CDR3 length equals 15 residues. Time point given: newly diagnosed GD, antithyroid drugs for less than 3 months. From RNA extracted from PBMCs, the TCR library was made. This sample is drawn from a study of regulatory T cells in long-lasting Graves disease. Study background: The antithyroid drugs taken by newly diagnosed Graves' patients had been used for under 3 months.

HTBI primers from iRepertoire and Arm-PCR of CDR3 regions yielded the TCR beta libraries. Via MiXCR, TCRdb re-called the multiplex PCR reads, giving one row per CDR3 protein. The table includes about 610,000 distinct CDR3 sequences, 15% to 20% detected once. Study-wide points: Clonotypes that were public and shared totalled approximately 3,000 in persistent patients versus roughly 1,000 in new patients.

These data are also associated with another study on T cells in Graves' hyperthyroidism and ophthalmopathy. According to that study: The study used the HTBI primer set for a first-round RT-PCR of the TCR CDR3. In the analysis, a 13 V-J model separated ophthalmopathy from stable hyperthyroidism.

The gene calls are TRBV28 and TRBJ1-5; 11 positions match TRBD1. The sequence came from a man aged 18 to 30 with Graves disease. Sample: peripheral blood mononuclear cells (PBMCs), taken at new diagnosis, from a patient treated with antithyroid drugs. This CDR3 is CASSLGTGGLQPQHF. CDR3 nucleotide sequence: TGTGCCAGCAGTTTAGGGACAGGGGGTCTGCAGCCCCAGCATTTT.